These T cell receptor beta chains were read from a single sample in a study of T cells in Graves' hyperthyroidism and ophthalmopathy. TCRdb reanalysed the multiplex PCR reads using MiXCR and keeps one entry per CDR3 protein. The repertoire holds roughly 600,000 distinct CDR3 sequences, with 13% to 15% as singletons. The sequencing sample was made of blood. The receptors derive from a woman aged 45-59 years with Graves' ophthalmopathy. CDR3s include the opening cysteine and the closing phenylalanine or tryptophan. A D gene is named only where the DNA matches it firmly. Expanded clones are given a class, and other clones once, few, many or no size at all.

TRBD2	TRBV5-1	TRBJ2-1	-	CASSLASWASGNSYNEQFF	TGCGCCAGCAGCTTGGCGAGTTGGGCTAGCGGGAATTCCTACAATGAGCAGTTCTTC
-	TRBV27	TRBJ2-1	-	CASSIRLAAGGYNEQFF	TGTGCCAGCAGTATTCGTCTGGCAGCGGGTGGTTACAATGAGCAGTTCTTC
TRBD2	TRBV4-2	TRBJ2-3	-	CASSQEAGLGNTDTQYF	TGTGCCAGCAGCCAAGAGGCGGGACTAGGAAACACAGATACGCAGTATTTT
-	TRBV27	TRBJ1-5	-	CASRDLAIINQPQHF	TGTGCCAGCCGCGACTTAGCAATCATTAATCAGCCCCAGCATTTT
-	TRBV2	TRBJ1-2	few	CASIGNVYGYTF	TGTGCCAGCATCGGGAACGTCTATGGCTACACCTTC
-	TRBV5-8	TRBJ2-5	few	CASSLPSQETQYF	TGTGCCAGCAGCTTGCCCAGCCAAGAGACCCAGTACTTC
-	TRBV5-1	TRBJ2-3	many	CASSPTGLGLWTSTDTQYF	TGCGCCAGCAGCCCTACGGGATTAGGGTTATGGACTAGCACAGATACGCAGTATTTT
-	TRBV12-3/TRBV12-4	TRBJ1-1	many	CASSLGTPEAFF	TGTGCCAGCAGTTTAGGGACCCCTGAAGCTTTCTTT
TRBD1	TRBV30	TRBJ1-1	many	CAWGQALNTEAFF	TGTGCCTGGGGACAGGCCTTGAACACTGAAGCTTTCTTT
-	TRBV12-5	TRBJ1-3	few	CASGPRAPGTGNTIYF	TGTGCTAGTGGTCCCAGGGCTCCAGGAACTGGAAACACCATATATTTT
-	TRBV5-1	TRBJ2-2	-	CASSQHMGGTGELVF	TGCGCCAGCAGCCAACATATGGGCGGCACCGGGGAGCTGGTTTTT
-	TRBV3-1	TRBJ2-3	-	CASSQDWSDTQYF	TGTGCCAGCAGCCAAGATTGGTCAGATACGCAGTATTTT
-	TRBV11-3	TRBJ2-3	many	CASSLDWRRTRTDTQYF	TGTGCCAGCAGCTTAGATTGGAGGAGGACTCGCACAGATACGCAGTATTTT
-	TRBV30	TRBJ2-1	many	CAWSVVGGIVSPEQFF	TGTGCCTGGAGTGTAGTCGGCGGGATAGTTTCGCCTGAGCAGTTCTTC
-	TRBV6-1	TRBJ2-2	-	CASGVDQGGELFF	TGTGCCAGCGGGGTGGACCAAGGCGGGGAGCTGTTTTTT
TRBD1	TRBV29-1	TRBJ2-7	-	CSARTGATYEQYF	TGCAGCGCTCGGACAGGCGCAACCTACGAGCAGTACTTC
-	TRBV15	TRBJ1-5	few	CATSRGGLGSKSNQPQHF	TGTGCCACCAGCAGGGGGGGGTTGGGATCGAAAAGCAATCAGCCCCAGCATTTT
-	TRBV28	TRBJ1-3	many	CASSSGGSATNGNTIYF	TGTGCCAGCAGTTCCGGGGGTTCCGCCACAAATGGAAACACCATATATTTT